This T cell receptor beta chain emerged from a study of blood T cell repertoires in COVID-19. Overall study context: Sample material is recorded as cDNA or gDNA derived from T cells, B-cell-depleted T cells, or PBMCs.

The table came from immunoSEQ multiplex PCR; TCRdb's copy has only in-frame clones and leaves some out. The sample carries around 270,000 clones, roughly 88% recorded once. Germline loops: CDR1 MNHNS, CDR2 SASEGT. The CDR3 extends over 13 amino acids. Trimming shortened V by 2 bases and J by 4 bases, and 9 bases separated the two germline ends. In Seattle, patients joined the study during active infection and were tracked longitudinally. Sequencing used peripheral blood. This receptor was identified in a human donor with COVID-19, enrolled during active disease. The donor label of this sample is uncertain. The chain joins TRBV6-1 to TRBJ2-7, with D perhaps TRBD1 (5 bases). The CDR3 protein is CASSEQGFYEQYF. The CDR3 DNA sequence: TGTGCCAGCAGTGAACAGGGATTTTACGAGCAGTACTTC.